Below are 21 T cell receptor beta chains sequenced from a single sample in a study of blood T cell repertoires in COVID-19. Sequencing was performed with immunoSEQ multiplex PCR; in TCRdb, only in-frame clones are kept and a portion is missing. Found here are 43,000 or so clones, 87% of them singletons; the top ten hold roughly 15%. Material for sequencing was peripheral blood. These receptors were collected from a man aged 55 to 70 with active COVID-19.

The rearrangement joins TRBV4-3 to TRBJ2-3; D perhaps matches TRBD2 (5 bases). The CDR3 has 16 amino acids. The V end was cut by 5 bases, the J end by 2 bases, with 17 bases between. CDR1 and CDR2 from the germline V gene are LGHNA and YSLEER. Here the CDR3 DNA reads TGCGCCAGCAGCTTTGGAGGTCGGGGAGACACAGATACGCAGTATTTT. The encoded protein is CASSFGGRGDTDTQYF.

This chain joins TRBV6-2 or TRBV6-3 and TRBJ2-3, with 7 bases matching TRBD1. Germline V CDR1 and CDR2: MNHEY, SVGEGT. V lost 5 bases to trimming and J lost 2 bases; unmatched junction nucleotides: 13. The CDR3 is made up of 17 amino acids. DNA for the CDR3: TGTGCCAGCAGTCCCCCAATGACAGGGCTTGACACAGATACGCAGTATTTT. Residues: CASSPPMTGLDTDTQYF.

The V call is TRBV6-5, the J call TRBJ2-5, with TRBD2 as a possible D gene (6 bases). Deletions cut 0 bases from V and 4 bases from J, with 12 bases between. The CDR3 covers 15 residues. Germline V gene sequence: CDR1 MNHEY, CDR2 SVGAGI. The CDR3 DNA reads TGTGCCAGCAGTTACTCTCCGACTAGTCGAGAGACCCAGTACTTC. Its translation: CASSYSPTSRETQYF.

This CDR3 reads CASSYSVSWTEAFF. CDR3 nucleotide sequence: TGTGCCAGCAGTTATAGTGTGAGTTGGACTGAAGCTTTCTTT. The genes are TRBV6-5 and TRBJ1-1; D is unresolved. Germline V gives CDR1 MNHEY, CDR2 SVGAGI. V shed 3 bases and J shed 5 bases, with 13 bases lying between them. This CDR3 comprises 14 residues.

The chain couples TRBV5-1 to TRBJ1-4; D possibly corresponds to TRBD1 (6 bases). V was trimmed by 6 bases and J by 5 bases, leaving 17 bases between them. CDR1 and CDR2 (germline): SGHRS, YFSETQ. The CDR3 length is 15 residues. DNA of the CDR3: TGCGCCAGCACACCAGGGGCCGCACCCAATGAAAAACTGTTTTTT. Translating it yields CASTPGAAPNEKLFF.

The chain uses TRBV4-3 and TRBJ2-1; D may be TRBD2 (5 bases). The CDR3 covers 15 residues. V lost 0 bases, J lost 5 bases, and 11 bases lay in between. Per the germline V gene, CDR1 is LGHNA and CDR2 is YSLEER. CDR3 DNA sequence: TGCGCCAGCAGCCAAGAATCGTCCGGGGACAATGAGCAGTTCTTC. Amino acid sequence: CASSQESSGDNEQFF.

The chain is built from TRBV4-1 and TRBJ2-7, with no clear D. The CDR3 length is 15 residues. Trimming removed 0 bases at V and 1 base at J, with 10 bases between. Germline V CDR1 and CDR2: MGHRA, YSYEKL. The DNA for the CDR3 is TGCGCCAGCAGCCAAGAAATTCGCGGTTCCTACGAGCAGTACTTC. Protein: CASSQEIRGSYEQYF.

V usage is TRBV7-8 and J usage is TRBJ2-2; D gene ambiguous. V shed 1 base and J shed 4 bases, with 10 bases lying between them. Germline V gene sequence: CDR1 SGHVS, CDR2 FQNEAQ. This CDR3 contains 15 residues. DNA for the CDR3: TGTGCCAGCAGCTTAGTAGGTCAGGCCACCGGGGAGCTGTTTTTT. It is translated as CASSLVGQATGELFF. The complete variable domain, with remaining parts taken from reference TRBV7-8 and TRBJ2-2, reads GAGVSQSPRYKVAKRGQDVALRCDPISGHVSLFWYQQALGQGPEFLTYFQNEAQLDKSGLPSDRFFAERPEGSVSTLKIQRTQQEDSAVYLCASSLVGQATGELFFGEGSRLTVL.

This clone was seen only once. This chain uses TRBV5-4 with TRBJ1-3, with a possible D match to TRBD1 (5 bases). The CDR3 totals 16 residues. Trimming took off 2 bases at V and 4 bases at J, with 16 bases between the two ends. CDR1 and CDR2 (germline): SGHNT, YYREEE (reference sequence). The CDR3 DNA is TGTGCCAGCAGCTTTATGTATGGGCAGGGCGGAAACACCATATATTTT. This translates into CASSFMYGQGGNTIYF. Drawing the rest from reference TRBV5-4 and TRBJ1-3, the complete variable domain is ETGVTQSPTHLIKTRGQQVTLRCSSQSGHNTVSWYQQALGQGPQFIFQYYREEENGRGNFPPRFSGLQFPNYSSELNVNALELDDSALYLCASSFMYGQGGNTIYFGEGSWLTVV.

The V gene is TRBV5-1, the J gene TRBJ2-3, with TRBD2 matching 8 bases. The CDR3 extends over 15 amino acids. Germline trimming cut 5 bases from V and 5 bases from J; bases unmatched to any gene: 10. Germline V lookup: CDR1 SGHRS, CDR2 YFSETQ. The CDR3, as DNA: TGCGCCAGCAGACGCAGCGGGAGTAAGGGAGATACGCAGTATTTT. Residues: CASRRSGSKGDTQYF. Using reference TRBV5-1 and TRBJ2-3 for the parts outside the CDR3, the full variable domain is KAGVTQTPRYLIKTRGQQVTLSCSPISGHRSVSWYQQTPGQGLQFLFEYFSETQRNKGNFPGRFSGRQFSNSRSEMNVSTLELGDSALYLCASRRSGSKGDTQYFGPGTRLTVL.

This clone was counted only a few times. The chain carries TRBV3-1 (or the pseudogene TRBV3-2) and TRBJ2-7; 10 nucleotides line up with TRBD2. The CDR3 runs 15 residues. Looked up from germline, CDR1 is LGHDT and CDR2 is YNNKEL (reference sequence). V dropped 4 bases and J dropped 2; count of bases not matched to a gene: 5. CDR3 sequence: CASSPGTSATYEQYF. DNA for the CDR3: TGTGCCAGCAGCCCAGGGACTAGCGCAACCTACGAGCAGTACTTC.

The J gene is TRBJ1-1, the V gene TRBV6-6; D may be TRBD1 (6 bases). V was trimmed by 7 bases and J by 2 bases, leaving 14 bases between them. The CDR3 extends over 14 amino acids. CDR1 and CDR2 (germline): MNHNY, SVGAGI (reference sequence). The CDR3 DNA is TGTGCCAGCACCCCGACAGGACTTAACACTGAAGCTTTCTTT. Protein: CASTPTGLNTEAFF.

The chain joins TRBV18 to TRBJ2-7, with 7 bases aligning to TRBD2. Germline values: CDR1 KGHSH, CDR2 LQKENI. The CDR3 length is 13 residues. J gave up 3 bases and V 8 bases, and 7 bases lay outside the gene matches. The CDR3 reads CASRPGGLYEQYF. CDR3 bases: TGTGCCAGCCGACCGGGGGGACTCTACGAGCAGTACTTC.

The CDR3 DNA sequence: TGTGCCAGCACTCCGACAGGGGGCTCTGGGGAGCTGTTTTTT. It is translated as CASTPTGGSGELFF. V is TRBV6-5 and J is TRBJ2-2, with 10 bases identical to TRBD1. The J segment lost 8 bases and the V segment lost 7 bases, leaving 7 bases of the junction unmatched. Germline V lookup: CDR1 MNHEY, CDR2 SVGAGI. CDR3 length equals 14 residues.

This rearrangement joins TRBV7-9 to TRBJ1-2; 12 nucleotides line up with TRBD1. Germline CDR1 SEHNR, CDR2 FQNEAQ (reference sequence). The CDR3 contains 15 residues. The V segment lost 5 bases and the J segment 3 bases; nucleotides outside the gene matches: 4. CDR3 in amino acids: CASSKGQGAYYGYTF. The CDR3 coding sequence is TGTGCCAGCAGCAAGGGACAGGGGGCATACTATGGCTACACCTTC.

The J gene is TRBJ2-1, the V gene TRBV28; 7 nucleotides agree with TRBD1. This CDR3 is built from 14 residues. V trimming: 8 bases; J trimming: 10 bases; junction bases outside the gene matches: 14. Germline lookup yields CDR1 MDHEN and CDR2 SYDVKM. DNA for the CDR3: TGTGCCAGCTCCGCGGACAGGATCCCCAGGGAGCAGTTCTTC. This translates into CASSADRIPREQFF. The full variable domain, in which reference TRBV28 and TRBJ2-1 provide the parts outside the CDR3, is DVKVTQSSRYLVKRTGEKVFLECVQDMDHENMFWYRQDPGLGLRLIYFSYDVKMKEKGDIPEGYSVSREKKERFSLILESASTNQTSMYLCASSADRIPREQFFGPGTRLTVL.

The genes are TRBV27 and TRBJ2-7, with D perhaps matching TRBD2 (7 bases). The CDR3 is 14 residues long. Germline assignment: CDR1 MNHEY and CDR2 SMNVEV (reference sequence). V lost 3 bases to trimming and J lost 5 bases, with 14 bases between them. CDR3 region: CASSLGGPWDEQYF. The DNA of the CDR3 is TGTGCCAGCAGTTTGGGGGGGCCCTGGGACGAGCAGTACTTC.

The chain's CDR3 is CSASAGQGIPEQYF. CDR3 DNA: TGCAGTGCTAGTGCGGGACAGGGTATTCCCGAGCAGTACTTC. J is TRBJ2-7 and V is TRBV20-1; 9 positions match TRBD1. V shed 3 bases and J 6 bases; nucleotides not matched to a gene: 9. The CDR3 is 14 amino acids. The germline V gene has CDR1 DFQATT and CDR2 SNEGSKA (reference sequence).

The chain uses TRBV4-1 and TRBJ1-5, with TRBD1 identical over 8 bases. After removal of 4 bases from V and 1 base from J, the junction contained 0 bases not matched to a gene. This CDR3 has 14 amino acids. Germline V gives CDR1 MGHRA, CDR2 YSYEKL. The CDR3 region is CASSRQGSNQPQHF. CDR3 bases: TGCGCCAGCAGCCGACAGGGGAGCAATCAGCCCCAGCATTTT.

J is TRBJ2-5 and V is TRBV5-6; no firm D call. There are 15 residues in the CDR3. The germline gives CDR1 SGHDT, CDR2 YYEEEE. The V gene lost 1 base and the J gene lost 5 bases, with 15 bases spanning the gap. The CDR3 DNA follows: TGTGCCAGCAGCTTGTTGCCCACCCGTCGGGAGACCCAGTACTTC. Translating it yields CASSLLPTRRETQYF. The variable domain in full, completed from reference TRBV5-6 and TRBJ2-5, reads DAGVTQSPTHLIKTRGQQVTLRCSPKSGHDTVSWYQQALGQGPQFIFQYYEEEERQRGNFPDRFSGHQFPNYSSELNVNALLLGDSALYLCASSLLPTRRETQYFGPGTRLLVL.

The table lists this clone with a few counts. The chain is built from TRBV29-1 and TRBJ1-5; D may be TRBD1 (5 bases). The length of the CDR3 is 13 residues. Germline-derived CDR1 and CDR2 are SQVTM and ANQGSEA. Trimming removed 4 bases at V and 5 bases at J, with 12 bases between. For the CDR3, the DNA is TGCAGCGTTGTCGACAGTCTATATCAGCCCCAGCATTTT. Its protein is CSVVDSLYQPQHF.